The present entry profiles one T cell receptor beta chain with its context. What it binds is not known. When sampled, the donors appeared nominally healthy, though they likely had unrecorded immune exposures. The PCR was carried out with 60 Vbeta primers and 13 Jbeta primers. The data were produced by immunoSEQ multiplex PCR, yet TCRdb's version contains in-frame clones alone and is incomplete. Seen here are under 150,000 clones, approximately 87% observed once, and the top ten hold 1.5%. The entry originates in a study of cytomegalovirus exposure and HLA in healthy donors. Turning to the study itself: Genotyping of some 400 donors showed that 80% to 85% belonged to the Caucasian-associated ancestry cluster. Study findings and constraints: V- and J-gene trimming in TCR beta was tied to a missense DCLRE1C variant by an analysis performed later. Prior analysis indicated that the majority of TCR beta V segments exhibited productivity approximately 87% or approximately 30% of the time.

Germline-derived CDR1 and CDR2 are SGHRS and YFSETQ. The CDR3 is 14 amino acids. The ends lost 0 bases at V and 5 bases at J; junction bases unmatched: 4. The V call is TRBV5-1, the J call TRBJ1-1, with 7 bases identical to TRBD1. This sequence was found in a man between 35 and 55 years old in good health and CMV-seronegative. Source material: PBMCs. CDR3 DNA: TGCGCCAGCAGCTTGGTACAGGGGTGGACTGAAGCTTTCTTT. Translation gives CASSLVQGWTEAFF. Full variable domain (remainder filled in from reference TRBV5-1 and TRBJ1-1): KAGVTQTPRYLIKTRGQQVTLSCSPISGHRSVSWYQQTPGQGLQFLFEYFSETQRNKGNFPGRFSGRQFSNSRSEMNVSTLELGDSALYLCASSLVQGWTEAFFGQGTRLTVV.